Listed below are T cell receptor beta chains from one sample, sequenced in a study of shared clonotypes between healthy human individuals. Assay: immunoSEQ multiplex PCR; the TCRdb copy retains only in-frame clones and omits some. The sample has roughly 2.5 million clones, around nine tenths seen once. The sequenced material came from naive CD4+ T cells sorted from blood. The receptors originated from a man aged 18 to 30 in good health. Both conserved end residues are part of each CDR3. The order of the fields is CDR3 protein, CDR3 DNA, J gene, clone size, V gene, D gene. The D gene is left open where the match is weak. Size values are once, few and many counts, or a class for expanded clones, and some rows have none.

CDR3aa: CASVAGSTGELFF
CDR3nt: TGTGCCAGCGTTGCAGGGAGCACCGGGGAGCTGTTTTTT
j_gene: TRBJ2-2
abundance: .
v_gene: TRBV6-5
d_gene: .

CDR3aa: CASSLSKREHPATDTQYF
CDR3nt: TGTGCCAGCAGCCTAAGCAAGCGCGAACACCCAGCCACAGATACGCAGTATTTT
j_gene: TRBJ2-3
abundance: .
v_gene: TRBV7-2
d_gene: .

CDR3aa: CAIRDVRAGETQYF
CDR3nt: TGTGCCATCAGGGATGTTCGAGCGGGGGAGACCCAGTACTTC
j_gene: TRBJ2-5
abundance: .
v_gene: TRBV10-3
d_gene: TRBD2

CDR3aa: CASSQDLGEYGYTF
CDR3nt: TGTGCCAGCAGCCAAGATTTGGGTGAATATGGCTACACCTTC
j_gene: TRBJ1-2
abundance: .
v_gene: TRBV14
d_gene: .

CDR3aa: CASSPGQWDTIYF
CDR3nt: TGTGCCAGCAGCCCAGGACAGTGGGACACCATATATTTT
j_gene: TRBJ1-3
abundance: .
v_gene: TRBV9
d_gene: .

CDR3aa: CATGGTSNQPQHF
CDR3nt: TGTGCCACTGGGGGGACTAGCAATCAGCCCCAGCATTTT
j_gene: TRBJ1-5
abundance: .
v_gene: TRBV2
d_gene: .

CDR3aa: CAWSSGGPGTTYEQYF
CDR3nt: TGTGCCTGGAGCTCCGGGGGGCCGGGGACGACCTACGAGCAGTACTTC
j_gene: TRBJ2-7
abundance: .
v_gene: TRBV30
d_gene: .

CDR3aa: CASSLSLLAGADTQYF
CDR3nt: TGTGCCAGCAGTTTATCGTTACTAGCGGGGGCAGATACGCAGTATTTT
j_gene: TRBJ2-3
abundance: .
v_gene: TRBV27
d_gene: TRBD2

CDR3aa: CSAQGNEQFF
CDR3nt: TGCAGTGCACAGGGCAATGAGCAGTTCTTC
j_gene: TRBJ2-1
abundance: .
v_gene: TRBV20-1
d_gene: .

CDR3aa: CASSQMAGTGGHQPQHF
CDR3nt: TGTGCCAGCAGCCAAATGGCCGGGACAGGGGGCCATCAGCCCCAGCATTTT
j_gene: TRBJ1-5
abundance: .
v_gene: TRBV4-2
d_gene: TRBD1

CDR3aa: CASSVEPVAGNTIYF
CDR3nt: TGTGCCAGCAGCGTAGAGCCAGTGGCTGGAAACACCATATATTTT
j_gene: TRBJ1-3
abundance: once
v_gene: TRBV9
d_gene: .

CDR3aa: CASSPGLETQYF
CDR3nt: TGTGCCAGCAGCCCAGGGTTAGAGACCCAGTACTTC
j_gene: TRBJ2-5
abundance: few
v_gene: TRBV7-2
d_gene: .

CDR3aa: CASGLGGGGNQPQHF
CDR3nt: TGTGCTAGTGGTTTGGGCGGGGGGGGCAATCAGCCCCAGCATTTT
j_gene: TRBJ1-5
abundance: .
v_gene: TRBV12-5
d_gene: .

CDR3aa: CASSLVGSEYTDTQYF
CDR3nt: TGCGCCAGCAGCTTGGTTGGTAGCGAATACACAGATACGCAGTATTTT
j_gene: TRBJ2-3
abundance: .
v_gene: TRBV5-1
d_gene: .

CDR3aa: CASSYLGTGDQPQHF
CDR3nt: TGTGCCAGCAGCTACCTAGGGACAGGGGATCAGCCCCAGCATTTT
j_gene: TRBJ1-5
abundance: .
v_gene: TRBV5-6
d_gene: TRBD1

CDR3aa: CASSSTTGNGYTF
CDR3nt: TGTGCCAGCAGCTCGACCACAGGGAATGGCTACACCTTC
j_gene: TRBJ1-2
abundance: .
v_gene: TRBV5-6
d_gene: .

CDR3aa: CASSLWTSGTSTDTQYF
CDR3nt: TGTGCCAGCAGCTTATGGACTAGCGGGACGTCCACAGATACGCAGTATTTT
j_gene: TRBJ2-3
abundance: .
v_gene: TRBV7-2
d_gene: TRBD2